The entry that follows covers one TCR beta chain sequence. The protocol was immunoSEQ multiplex PCR, while the TCRdb copy is restricted to in-frame clones and leaves out a portion. The profile covers more than 55,000 clones, with around 83% appearing a single time and 3.9% taken by the ten largest. This record comes from a study of OX40 agonist ivuxolimab in advanced cancers. Patients were excluded for autoimmune disease history or systemic immunosuppression. Source: CD4+ or CD8+ T cells sorted from blood, taken in a trial of the OX40 agonist ivuxolimab. The sequence derives from an adult with an advanced solid tumor such as melanoma, head and neck, liver or kidney cancer.

CDR3 DNA: TGTGCCAGCAGTCCCAGGGGCCAGCTCAATCAGCCCCAGCATTTT. Translated, it gives CASSPRGQLNQPQHF. The rearrangement uses TRBV28 and TRBJ1-5; the D gene is possibly TRBD1 (6 bases). CDR3 length equals 15 residues. V gave up 5 bases and J gave up 3 bases, with 14 bases separating them. From germline, CDR1 is MDHEN and CDR2 SYDVKM. The entire variable domain, with the rest obtained from reference TRBV28 and TRBJ1-5, is as follows: DVKVTQSSRYLVKRTGEKVFLECVQDMDHENMFWYRQDPGLGLRLIYFSYDVKMKEKGDIPEGYSVSREKKERFSLILESASTNQTSMYLCASSPRGQLNQPQHFGDGTRLSIL.